The entry that follows covers one T cell receptor beta chain sequence. Its antigen remains unidentified. No much larger clonotype is one base removed from it; base qualities were not supplied. This specimen belongs to a study of cytomegalovirus exposure and HLA in healthy donors (dated by TCRdb to the late 2010s). General notes on the study: In an earlier analysis of under 750 of the donors, 276 Gb of sequence data and 90 million to 120 million unique TCR beta sequences from 180 million or so T cells were reported. Among the approximately 420 genotyped donors, more than 70% belonged to the genetic ancestry cluster associated with self-reported Caucasian donors. A later genetic analysis used genome-wide SNP genotypes for about 60% of the roughly 700 donors, treating that subset as a discovery cohort. Rather than drawing on any new phenotypic data, the later analysis identified candidate immune exposures from TCR beta sequences and the way those sequences occurred across donors. Class I and class II HLA loci were covered by the typing at four-digit resolution. Typing coverage differed by locus: A, B, C, DRB1 and DQB1 were typed in roughly 629-630 donors, DQA1 in 522, DPA1 in 600 to 610, and DPB1 in 450 to 480. All discovery cohort repertoires had been generated using a single sequencing platform. An earlier analysis of 587 of the donors applied high-throughput TCR beta sequencing to assess whether each TCR beta V gene segment acted as functional or pseudogenic. Besides the first cohort of roughly 660 subjects, a separate validation cohort made up of roughly 120 different subjects was used. To predict cytomegalovirus infection status, the study combined high-throughput TCR immunosequencing, statistical association of individual TCRs with disease status, and machine learning. Around 330 gigabases of sequencing data and tens of millions of unique TCR sequences made up an early release that covered 640 HLA-typed donors. Donor age, sex, ethnicity and CMV serostatus were compiled together with the repertoire data. The study used immunosequencing to profile the T cell repertoires of approximately 640 subjects and linked those repertoires to cytomegalovirus serostatus. A few DR-DQ haplotypes were treated as single units for association and clustering because of strong linkage in the cohort. The study aimed to test whether cataloging public T cell receptors could reveal signatures of past pathogen exposure. Among roughly 400 genotyped donors of the cohort, an average of around 240,000 unique TCR beta nucleotide sequences was sequenced per donor, of which 15% to 20% were non-productive. In a later analysis, previously published TCR beta repertoires from several hundred donors were re-analyzed and high-resolution HLA genotyping was added so that TCR occurrence patterns could be studied. Overall study results and their limits: Some IMGT-functional V segments, including TRBV6-2 and TRBV6-3, could not be told apart with the 87-base-pair reads, so those segments were excluded. In a later analysis, the rate of TCR association differed among HLA loci, with DRB1 alleles having the most associated TCRs and HLA-C alleles having the fewest. In a later analysis, HLA-associated TCR beta chains showed more clonal expansion and lower generation probabilities than non-associated chains that were equally common. Most TCR sequences were observed very rarely across donors, whereas some public TCRs were present in many individuals. The authors suggested that the approach could potentially be extended to other disease states and immunological phenotypes. In the study, 164 TCR beta chains were listed as associated with cytomegalovirus. Linkage disequilibrium might explain the correlated functional status among segregating V segments, but an unknown experimental factor could not be ruled out. Because counts were too low, some 16 rarely observed V segments, including chromosome 9 orphons, were excluded from the earlier analysis of fewer than 650 of the donors. Most CMV-associated TCR beta chains appeared to be HLA-restricted in a later analysis, and the HLA associations seemed to be driven largely by CMV exposure. The presence/absence analyses assumed that sequencing depth was roughly uniform across donors, and that assumption may not be true. The cohort was sequenced for TCR beta chains only, and without alpha or paired-chain data the features that could be detected were limited. At a false discovery rate of 0.05, a later analysis linked under 20,000 TCR beta sequences to specific HLA alleles. According to a later genetic analysis, donors in an Asian-associated ancestry cluster had fewer N-insertions in productive TCRs than the roughly 670-donor mean. In a later analysis, several top co-occurrence clusters were reported to appear linked to parvovirus B19, influenza, CMV and Epstein-Barr virus. The classifier was reported to diagnose cytomegalovirus status with high specificity and sensitivity in both the original cohort and the validation cohort. The sequencing pipeline was judged likely to have produced a cluster of highly shared sequence variants as a technical artifact. In a later genetic analysis, a missense DCLRE1C variant was associated with V-gene and J-gene trimming of TCR beta chains, and the association was replicated in an independent cohort. A further reported finding was that TCR beta sequences accurately predicted the HLA-A and HLA-B alleles for most subjects in the first cohort. In an earlier analysis of 587 of the donors, most TCR beta V segments appeared in productive rearrangements about 87% or about 30% of the time, broadly matching IMGT annotations. The only immune exposure information available for the cohort was CMV serostatus. Because HLA typing was unavailable for some donors at each locus, only the typed subset was used in association tests. In vitro tests confirmed that three of the cytomegalovirus-associated TCR beta chains recognize cytomegalovirus antigens. Assigning TCR associations to individual alleles was difficult when HLA alleles, especially DR and DQ, strongly co-occurred.

The cohort comprised around 700 healthy bone marrow donors. At the time of sampling, every cohort member was nominally healthy, though immune exposures that went unrecorded were likely present. The donor tested CMV seronegative, placing the donor among the 350 or so seronegative members of the cohort. Each donor provided a peripheral blood sample, and peripheral blood mononuclear cells were used for TCR beta sequencing. The Qiagen DNeasy Blood Extraction Kit was used to extract genomic DNA from the blood cell samples. The library was produced with the immunoSEQ multiplex PCR assay. A mixture of 60 forward primers for TCR Vbeta segments and 13 reverse primers for TCR Jbeta segments was used in the multiplex PCR. The CDR3 region of rearranged TCR beta genes was amplified from genomic DNA by a multiplex PCR assay. Amplified TCR beta libraries were sequenced as 87-base-pair reads on the Illumina HiSeq System. In the source study's methods: Across the roughly 700 repertoires, a later analysis counted tens of millions of unique TCR beta chains, around 10 million of which were shared by at least two donors. A nearest-neighbor algorithm error-corrected the raw reads and collapsed the reads into unique sequences, merging closely related sequences to remove PCR and sequencing errors. Alignment of CDR3 sequences to IMGT reference sequences was used to assign V, D and J gene segments. For a sequence to be retained, a match of at least six nucleotides to both a V gene segment and a J gene segment was required. A rearrangement was called productive if the CDR3 had no stop codons and remained in frame with V and J, and every other rearrangement was called non-productive. Following IMGT convention, CDR3 was defined as the stretch from the second conserved V-encoded cysteine up to the conserved J-encoded phenylalanine. In an earlier analysis of more than 550 of the donors, sequences lacking an unambiguous match to a single V gene segment were excluded. An earlier analysis of 587 of the donors called V segments functional above 56.7% productive rearrangements and segregating when the between-donor standard deviation exceeded 5%. A statistical classification framework was built to diagnose cytomegalovirus status from the catalog of TCR beta chain sequences. A later analysis assigned V and J genes by comparing TCR nucleotide sequences with IMGT/GENE-DB human TR gene sequences. In a later analysis, CDR3 sequences and most-parsimonious VDJ recombination scenarios were assigned using the TCRdist pipeline. In a later analysis, each TCR beta chain was defined by its CDR3 amino acid sequence together with its V-gene family, and reads lacking a unique V-gene family were excluded. To address suspected cross-contamination and a sequencing artifact, a later analysis removed some 620 highly shared, low-generation-probability nucleotide sequences. In a later analysis, a clonal expansion index was calculated for each public chain from normalized within-repertoire ranks of inferred template counts. Generation probabilities in a later analysis came from a VDJ recombination model fitted to out-of-frame rearrangements, and those results were checked against IGoR. In a later analysis, hypergeometric tests were used to score TCR-TCR, TCR-HLA and TCR-CMV co-occurrence, with a repertoire-size bias correction applied to TCR pairs. To estimate false discovery rates, a later analysis permuted the HLA or CMV assignments 20 times. In a later analysis, co-occurring TCRs were grouped with DBSCAN, and TCRdist sequence similarity was added when clustering was performed within HLA-allele-positive subsets. Co-occurrence clustering excluded repertoires with fewer than 30,000 or more than 120,000 public chains, plus five with anomalous nucleotide sharing. Here the immuneACCESS table is served through TCRdb, limited to in-frame sequences with V and J called. Missing clones are a known gap in these copies; in checked studies unresolved V genes cover under half, and the rest lacks a known reason. The V and J calls and clone size come from that table; D and trimming were worked out from the DNA. This sample comprises about 170,000 clones, 80% to 90% of them detected only once. Approximately 2.4% of the sample belongs to the ten largest clones.

Sequences SGHTA (CDR1) and FQGTGA (CDR2) are obtained from the germline V gene. V has 1 base trimmed and J has 2 bases trimmed; junction bases matching no gene number 12. Taken from cysteine to phenylalanine, the CDR3 has 18 residues. The CDR3 DNA has 54 bases and is translated from base 1. Source material: PBMCs. This receptor was obtained from a male donor in good health and CMV-seronegative. This sequence uses TRBV7-3 and TRBJ2-3; TRBD1 agrees with 7 junctional bases. The CDR3: CASSLKGDSRSPTDTQYF. The DNA sequence follows: TGTGCCAGCAGCTTAAAGGGGGACAGTAGGTCCCCCACAGATACGCAGTATTTT.